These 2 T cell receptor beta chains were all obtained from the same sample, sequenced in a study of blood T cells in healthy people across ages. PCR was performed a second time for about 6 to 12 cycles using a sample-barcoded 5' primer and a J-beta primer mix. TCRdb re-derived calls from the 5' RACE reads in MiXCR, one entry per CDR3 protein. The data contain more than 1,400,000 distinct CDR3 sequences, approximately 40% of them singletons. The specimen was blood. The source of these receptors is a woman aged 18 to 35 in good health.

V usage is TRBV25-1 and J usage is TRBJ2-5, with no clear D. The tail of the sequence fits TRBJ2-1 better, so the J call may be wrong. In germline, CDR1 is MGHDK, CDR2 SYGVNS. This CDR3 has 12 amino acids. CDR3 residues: CASSERQETQFF. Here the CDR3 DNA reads TGTGCCAGCAGTGAACGACAAGAGACCCAGTTCTTC.

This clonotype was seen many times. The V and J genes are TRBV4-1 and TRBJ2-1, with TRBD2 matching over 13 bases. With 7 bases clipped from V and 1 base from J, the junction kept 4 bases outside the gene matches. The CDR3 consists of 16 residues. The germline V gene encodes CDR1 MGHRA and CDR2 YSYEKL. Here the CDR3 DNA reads TGCGCCAGCACCGGACTAGCGGGGGATTCCTACAATGAGCAGTTCTTC. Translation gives CASTGLAGDSYNEQFF.